The 30 T cell receptor beta chains below come from one sample, sequenced in a study of shared T cell receptors in the human thymus. The assay was immunoSEQ multiplex PCR, and TCRdb's table has in-frame clones only and misses some. Of some 700,000 clones in the sample, over 75% are singletons; the top ten hold around 0.0099%. The same sample was also used in a study of human thymus T cells.

Specimen: thymocytes. The origin of the receptors is a boy under two years old with a congenital heart defect.

The chain joins TRBV19 to TRBJ2-1; 11 bases match TRBD2. Germline V gene sequence: CDR1 LNHDA, CDR2 SQIVND (reference sequence). The length of the CDR3 is 15 residues. V dropped 9 bases and J dropped 7; count of bases not matched to a gene: 11. The CDR3, as DNA: TGTGCCAGCCAATTGACTAGCGGGATTAAAAATGAGCAGTTCTTC. Its protein is CASQLTSGIKNEQFF.

This chain joins TRBV7-6 and TRBJ1-3, with D maybe TRBD1 (6 bases). CDR1 and CDR2 from the germline V gene are SGHVS and FNYEAQ. The CDR3 loop spans 15 amino acids. The V gene lost 1 base and the J gene lost 5 bases, with 12 bases spanning the gap. DNA for the CDR3: TGTGCCAGCAGCTTAGATCCGGGACAAAGAAACACCATATATTTT. Protein: CASSLDPGQRNTIYF. Based on the CDR3 plus reference TRBV7-6 and TRBJ1-3, the full variable domain is GAGVSQSPRYKVTKRGQDVALRCDPISGHVSLYWYRQALGQGPEFLTYFNYEAQQDKSGLPNDRFSAERPEGSISTLTIQRTEQRDSAMYRCASSLDPGQRNTIYFGEGSWLTVV.

CDR3 in DNA: TGTGCCAGCTCACCAGCAGGACAAGATAACTATGGCTACACCTTC. This gives the protein CASSPAGQDNYGYTF. The chain combines TRBV18 with TRBJ1-2; a weak D match, TRBD1 (5 bases). This CDR3 contains 15 residues. Trimming cost V 2 bases and J 1 base, with 11 bases left between them. Per germline, CDR1 KGHSH and CDR2 LQKENI.

This clone was found once. The CDR3 is CASSPGLTYEQYF. The CDR3 nucleotides are TGTGCCAGCTCACCCGGACTAACTTACGAGCAGTACTTC. The chain carries TRBV18 and TRBJ2-7, with D possibly being TRBD2 (6 bases). This CDR3 has 13 amino acids. Germline assignment: CDR1 KGHSH and CDR2 LQKENI. The germline V and J ends were trimmed by 3 bases and 4 bases, with 10 bases remaining between them. Combining the CDR3 with reference TRBV18 and TRBJ2-7 gives the whole variable domain NAGVMQNPRHLVRRRGQEARLRCSPMKGHSHVYWYRQLPEEGLKFMVYLQKENIIDESGMPKERFSAEFPKEGPSILRIQQVVRGDSAAYFCASSPGLTYEQYFGPGTRLTVT.

In this sample, this clone turned up once. CDR3 residues: CASSLGGVTGLGSYEQYF. CDR3 DNA: TGTGCCAGCAGTTTAGGAGGGGTAACGGGACTGGGCTCCTACGAGCAGTACTTC. The chain links TRBV27 to TRBJ2-7, with a tentative D call TRBD2 (6 bases). The V end lost 2 bases, the J end lost 0 bases, and 20 bases lay between the germline ends. CDR3 length equals 18 residues. Germline V CDR1 and CDR2: MNHEY, SMNVEV (reference sequence).

Here the CDR3 reads CASSGGYQYGYTF. DNA for the CDR3: TGTGCCAGCTCGGGAGGGTACCAGTATGGCTACACCTTC. This chain links TRBV7-2 with TRBJ1-2; D is uncertain. This CDR3 contains 13 residues. The germline V and J ends were trimmed by 8 bases and 5 bases, with 15 bases remaining between them. The germline V gene has CDR1 SGHTA and CDR2 FQGNSA.

CDR3: CAYRTGGIGYTF. CDR3 nucleotide sequence: TGTGCCTACCGGACAGGGGGAATTGGCTACACCTTC. The chain links TRBV28 to TRBJ1-2, with TRBD1 identical over 10 bases. V lost 11 bases, J lost 7 bases, and 7 bases stayed unmatched. CDR3 size: 12 residues. CDR1 and CDR2 (germline): MDHEN, SYDVKM.

The chain recombines TRBV6-1 with TRBJ2-1, with TRBD2 matching 10 bases. This CDR3 comprises 15 residues. Looked up from germline, CDR1 is MNHNS and CDR2 is SASEGT. After removal of 8 bases from V and 2 bases from J, the junction contained 6 bases not matched to a gene. The chain's CDR3 is CASRKREGAYNEQFF. Here the CDR3 DNA reads TGTGCCAGCCGAAAGCGGGAGGGCGCCTACAATGAGCAGTTCTTC.

This clone appeared once. The gene calls are TRBV11-2 and TRBJ2-2; 9 positions agree with TRBD1. With V trimmed by 1 base and J by 5 bases, 5 bases remained unmatched. CDR1 SGHAT and CDR2 FQNNGV come from the germline V gene. The CDR3 has 16 residues. In DNA form, the CDR3 reads TGTGCCAGCAGCTTAGTCCGGGACAGGGTGACCGGGGAGCTGTTTTTT. Translating it yields CASSLVRDRVTGELFF.

The rearrangement uses TRBV27 and TRBJ2-7; 10 nucleotides agree with TRBD1. Germline CDR1 and CDR2: MNHEY and SMNVEV (reference sequence). There are 21 residues in the CDR3. J was trimmed by 0 bases and V by 5 bases; bases with no gene match: 22. In nucleotides, the CDR3 is TGTGCCAGCAGTCAAAGCGCGACAGGGGGCGATGAGGACTGGAGCTCCTACGAGCAGTACTTC. This sequence encodes CASSQSATGGDEDWSSYEQYF.

This chain joins TRBV25-1 and TRBJ2-1; 8 bases fit TRBD2. Trimming cost V 4 bases and J 5 bases; bases outside gene matches: 7. The CDR3 has 15 residues. Germline CDR1 MGHDK, CDR2 SYGVNS. CDR3 residues: CASSVTGGRNNEQFF. DNA of the CDR3: TGTGCCAGCAGTGTTACGGGAGGGCGGAACAATGAGCAGTTCTTC.

The gene calls are TRBV30 and TRBJ2-7; weak D call: TRBD2 (5 bases). CDR1 and CDR2 (germline): GTSNPN, SVGIG (reference sequence). The CDR3 is 13 residues long. With 2 bases removed from V and 0 bases from J, the gap between germline ends came to 8 bases. In DNA form, the CDR3 reads TGTGCCTGGAGTAAGCGGTTCTCCTACGAGCAGTACTTC. Its translation: CAWSKRFSYEQYF.

The V gene is TRBV23-1, the J gene TRBJ1-4; D is uncertain. TRBV23-1 is placed among ORFs of uncertain function. V was cut by 7 bases and J by 4 bases, with 13 bases left in between. The CDR3 is 14 amino acids. The DNA of the CDR3 is TGCGCCAGCACCGGCGCTAGGAGTAATGAAAAACTGTTTTTT. It encodes CASTGARSNEKLFF.

This clone is a singleton in its sample. The chain carries TRBV28 and TRBJ2-1; D is perhaps TRBD2 (6 bases). Trimming took 7 bases from V and 2 from J, leaving 12 bases between them. The CDR3 length is 14 residues. Germline CDR1 reads MDHEN; CDR2 reads SYDVKM. CDR3 nucleotides: TGTGCCAGCACGGGACGGGAGCCCTACAATGAGCAGTTCTTC. Translated, it gives CASTGREPYNEQFF.

This clone has just one count. J is TRBJ1-1 and V is TRBV19, with D tentatively TRBD1 (6 bases). The V gene's germline CDR1 is LNHDA and CDR2 SQIVND (reference sequence). The CDR3 extends over 14 amino acids. The V gene lost 5 bases and the J gene lost 0 bases, with 10 bases spanning the gap. CDR3 residues: CASSFGQMNTEAFF. For the CDR3, the DNA is TGTGCCAGTAGTTTCGGACAGATGAACACTGAAGCTTTCTTT.

This clone was observed a single time. The chain combines TRBV2 with TRBJ2-3, with 9 nucleotides matching TRBD2. This CDR3 is 18 amino acids long. The V segment lost 8 bases and the J segment 0 bases; nucleotides outside the gene matches: 15. Germline V gene sequence: CDR1 SNHLY, CDR2 FYNNEI. This CDR3 reads CASAGSSGTVTSTDTQYF. As DNA, the CDR3 is TGTGCCAGCGCGGGGTCTAGCGGGACCGTCACTAGCACAGATACGCAGTATTTT.

V gene TRBV6-1 combines with J gene TRBJ2-5; 7 bases align to TRBD1. The ends lost 8 bases at V and 5 bases at J; junction bases unmatched: 14. The CDR3 is 15 amino acids. CDR1 MNHNS and CDR2 SASEGT come from the germline V gene. The CDR3 spells CASHHRTGVVETQYF. DNA for the CDR3: TGTGCCAGCCACCACCGTACAGGGGTCGTCGAGACCCAGTACTTC.

The chain recombines TRBV5-6 with TRBJ2-7; the match to TRBD2 covers 12 bases. The CDR3 contains 18 residues. Unmatched junction bases numbered 13, after V lost 3 bases and J lost 3 bases. CDR1 is SGHDT, CDR2 YYEEEE, per germline. The CDR3 coding sequence is TGTGCCAGCAGCTGCCGGACTAGCGGGAAGGGTGGGAACTACGAGCAGTACTTC. It yields the protein CASSCRTSGKGGNYEQYF. The full variable domain, with the rest looked up from reference TRBV5-6 and TRBJ2-7, is DAGVTQSPTHLIKTRGQQVTLRCSPKSGHDTVSWYQQALGQGPQFIFQYYEEEERQRGNFPDRFSGHQFPNYSSELNVNALLLGDSALYLCASSCRTSGKGGNYEQYFGPGTRLTVT.

V gene TRBV28 combines with J gene TRBJ1-4; TRBD1 matches 7 bases. CDR1 and CDR2 from the germline V gene are MDHEN and SYDVKM. Unmatched junction bases numbered 8, after V lost 0 bases and J lost 7 bases. CDR3 length equals 16 residues. The CDR3 is CASSLWNGQGGEKLFF. The CDR3 DNA follows: TGTGCCAGCAGTTTATGGAATGGGCAGGGGGGTGAAAAACTGTTTTTT.

This chain joins TRBV7-9 and TRBJ2-7, with D perhaps matching TRBD1 (5 bases). CDR1 and CDR2 (germline): SEHNR, FQNEAQ (reference sequence). V was pared by 4 bases and J by 5 bases, with 18 bases between. This CDR3 has 15 amino acids. CDR3 nucleotides: TGTGCCAGCAGCTGCCGAAGGCAGGGTTCTGACGAGCAGTACTTC. This encodes CASSCRRQGSDEQYF.

The chain is built from TRBV5-8 and TRBJ2-7, with 12 bases fitting TRBD2. CDR3 size: 18 residues. Germline loops: CDR1 SGHTS, CDR2 YDEGEE. V was pared by 7 bases and J by 2 bases, with 16 bases of the junction left unmatched. The CDR3 sequence: CASDLRQGLAGLPYEQYF. The CDR3 DNA follows: TGTGCCAGCGACTTGAGACAGGGACTAGCGGGCCTCCCCTACGAGCAGTACTTC.

The gene calls are TRBV11-3 and TRBJ2-1; weak D call: TRBD2 (7 bases). Germline CDR1 reads SGHNT; CDR2 reads YENEEA. The CDR3 is 17 residues long. Trimming removed 5 bases at V and 2 bases at J, with 19 bases between. CDR3 loop: CASSRRGEGGAYNEQFF. The CDR3 nucleotides are TGTGCCAGCAGCCGGCGAGGGGAGGGGGGTGCCTACAATGAGCAGTTCTTC.

The chain couples TRBV4-3 to TRBJ2-2; 8 bases are a match to TRBD1. The CDR3 contains 15 residues. Trimming took 3 bases from V and 7 from J; bases not matched to a gene: 7. Germline values: CDR1 LGHNA, CDR2 YSLEER. The CDR3 nucleotides are TGCGCCAGCAGCCAGACAACCAGGGGGCACGGGGAGCTGTTTTTT. This encodes CASSQTTRGHGELFF.

This chain joins TRBV5-6 and TRBJ1-1; tentatively, D is TRBD1 (5 bases). V was clipped by 4 bases and J by 5 bases, with 21 bases between them. The length of the CDR3 is 16 residues. The germline gives CDR1 SGHDT, CDR2 YYEEEE. The CDR3 nucleotides are TGTGCCAGCAGCCTCCCGAGCGGGACGGAGTCAACTGAAGCTTTCTTT. This gives the protein CASSLPSGTESTEAFF.

This rearrangement joins TRBV5-1 to TRBJ2-2; 11 bases align to TRBD1. Trimming cost V 1 base and J 3 bases; bases outside gene matches: 5. The CDR3 covers 17 residues. Germline V gives CDR1 SGHRS, CDR2 YFSETQ. The CDR3 coding sequence is TGCGCCAGCAGCTTGTACCGGACAGGGGGCGACACCGGGGAGCTGTTTTTT. It yields the protein CASSLYRTGGDTGELFF.

The V and J genes are TRBV5-1 and TRBJ2-1, with TRBD2 matching over 12 bases. CDR3 length: 16 residues. Germline CDR1 reads SGHRS; CDR2 reads YFSETQ. With 3 bases clipped from V and 8 bases from J, the junction kept 9 bases outside the gene matches. CDR3: CASSSLAGGPGDEQFF. In DNA form, the CDR3 reads TGCGCCAGCAGCTCCCTAGCGGGAGGGCCTGGGGATGAGCAGTTCTTC.

The chain joins TRBV9 to TRBJ2-5, with D perhaps TRBD2 (5 bases). The germline V and J ends were trimmed by 3 bases and 5 bases, with 8 bases remaining between them. This CDR3 has 12 amino acids. The germline gives CDR1 SGDLS, CDR2 YYNGEE. Here the CDR3 DNA reads TGTGCCAGCAGCGATCCGGGGGAGACCCAGTACTTC. It translates to CASSDPGETQYF. Full variable domain (remainder filled in from reference TRBV9 and TRBJ2-5): DSGVTQTPKHLITATGQRVTLRCSPRSGDLSVYWYQQSLDQGLQFLIQYYNGEERAKGNILERFSAQQFPDLHSELNLSSLELGDSALYFCASSDPGETQYFGPGTRLLVL.

The CDR3 sequence: CASSQVTSGRRFAQYF. The CDR3 DNA reads as TGTGCCAGCAGCCAAGTGACTAGCGGGAGGCGCTTTGCCCAGTACTTC. This chain links TRBV4-2 with TRBJ2-5; TRBD2 matches at 13 bases. J gave up 9 bases and V 1 base, and 8 bases lay outside the gene matches. CDR3 size: 16 residues. Germline V gene data show CDR1 as LGHNA and CDR2 as YNFKEQ.

The chain joins TRBV4-1 to TRBJ2-7; TRBD2 matches 9 bases. Germline V gives CDR1 MGHRA, CDR2 YSYEKL. The CDR3 sequence is 16 residues long. Losses at the gene ends were 4 bases for V and 3 bases for J; bases not matched to a gene: 10. The CDR3 protein is CASSLGVWREGYEQYF. DNA for the CDR3: TGCGCCAGCAGCCTAGGGGTCTGGCGGGAGGGCTACGAGCAGTACTTC.

J is TRBJ1-2 and V is TRBV7-6, with 7 bases identical to TRBD1. V trimming: 1 base; J trimming: 4 bases; junction bases outside the gene matches: 6. The germline CDR1 and CDR2 sequences are SGHVS and FNYEAQ. There are 15 residues in the CDR3. The CDR3 here is CASSLETTGTYGYTF. The CDR3 nucleotides read TGTGCCAGCAGCTTAGAAACGACAGGGACCTATGGCTACACCTTC.